This T cell receptor beta chain was retrieved from a study of tumor and adjacent non-tumor tissue in lung cancer. Three rounds of nested PCR, following a modified ARM-PCR protocol, produced the TCRbeta library. TCRdb re-called the multiplex PCR reads through MiXCR, storing one row per CDR3 protein. This table holds approximately 86,000 distinct CDR3 sequences, roughly 72% found once. Study-wide results and limits: Normal lung showed higher cumulative top 100 clone frequency than tumor.

CDR3 length equals 11 residues. Deletions cut 5 bases from V and 9 bases from J, with 11 bases between. Looked up from germline, CDR1 is GTSNPN and CDR2 is SVGIG (reference sequence). RNA was extracted from bulk tissue without any cell sorting. As regards this clonotype: Its antigen is not known. A read error is possible here, since a much larger clone lies one base away.

V usage is TRBV30 and J usage is TRBJ2-1; D is undetermined. This TCR came from a woman between 35 and 50 years old with non-small cell lung cancer. Sequencing was carried out using lung tumor tissue. The CDR3 protein is CAWGNSSEQFF. CDR3 DNA: TGTGCCTGGGGAAACTCGAGTGAGCAGTTCTTC.